One sample yielded the 6 T cell receptor beta chains listed below, sequenced in a study of neoadjuvant nivolumab and ipilimumab in lung cancer. Here immunoSEQ multiplex PCR was the method, and the copy in TCRdb shows in-frame clones only, minus some. Among 4,700 or so clones listed, around 73% were seen once. The sample was adjacent normal lung tissue, taken after neoadjuvant nivolumab, alone or with ipilimumab, at or shortly before surgery. These receptors were obtained from an adult with non-small cell lung cancer.

CDR3 coding DNA: TGCGCCAGCAGCCAAGCGGGGAGCTCCTACAATGAGCAGTTCTTC. Translated: CASSQAGSSYNEQFF. The V gene is TRBV4-1, the J gene TRBJ2-1, with D tentatively TRBD2 (5 bases). The CDR3 loop spans 15 amino acids. Germline V lookup: CDR1 MGHRA, CDR2 YSYEKL. Trimming shortened V by 1 base and J by 0 bases, and 7 bases separated the two germline ends.

This chain connects TRBV9 to TRBJ1-3; D is unresolved. The CDR3 extends over 13 amino acids. V was pared by 3 bases and J by 0 bases, with 4 bases between. From germline, CDR1 is SGDLS and CDR2 YYNGEE. The CDR3 sequence is CASSDHSGNTIYF. The CDR3 nucleotides read TGTGCCAGCAGCGACCACTCTGGAAACACCATATATTTT.

The chain has TRBV7-2 and TRBJ1-6; possibly TRBD1 for D (5 bases). V lost 8 bases, J lost 4 bases, and 21 bases lay in between. Germline values: CDR1 SGHTA, CDR2 FQGNSA. The length of the CDR3 is 17 residues. CDR3 sequence reads: CASQNPQQGLYNSPLHF. CDR3 nucleotides: TGTGCCAGCCAAAATCCTCAGCAGGGACTATATAATTCACCCCTCCACTTT.

The chain links TRBV19 to TRBJ1-1; D perhaps matches TRBD1 (6 bases). The V end lost 6 bases, the J end lost 4 bases, and 18 bases lay between the germline ends. CDR1 and CDR2 from the germline V gene are LNHDA and SQIVND (reference sequence). The CDR3 is made up of 15 amino acids. The CDR3 sequence is CASRGVGGFVTEAFF. In nucleotides, the CDR3 is TGTGCCAGTAGAGGAGTGGGGGGCTTCGTCACTGAAGCTTTCTTT.

DNA for the CDR3: TGTGCCAGCAGTGAAGTATCTGGGGTACTACGCTACACCTTC. Protein sequence: CASSEVSGVLRYTF. The chain employs TRBV6-1 and TRBJ1-2; D is unresolved. Trimming took 1 base from V and 9 from J, leaving 15 bases between them. CDR3 length: 14 residues. The germline gives CDR1 MNHNS, CDR2 SASEGT.

The CDR3 loop reads CASSGTAGANVLTF. The CDR3 DNA sequence: TGTGCCAGCAGTGGGACAGCTGGGGCCAACGTCCTGACTTTC. J is TRBJ2-6 and V is TRBV28, with 7 bases matching TRBD1. The J segment lost 2 bases and the V segment lost 5 bases, leaving 0 bases of the junction unmatched. From germline, CDR1 is MDHEN and CDR2 SYDVKM. This CDR3 has 14 residues.